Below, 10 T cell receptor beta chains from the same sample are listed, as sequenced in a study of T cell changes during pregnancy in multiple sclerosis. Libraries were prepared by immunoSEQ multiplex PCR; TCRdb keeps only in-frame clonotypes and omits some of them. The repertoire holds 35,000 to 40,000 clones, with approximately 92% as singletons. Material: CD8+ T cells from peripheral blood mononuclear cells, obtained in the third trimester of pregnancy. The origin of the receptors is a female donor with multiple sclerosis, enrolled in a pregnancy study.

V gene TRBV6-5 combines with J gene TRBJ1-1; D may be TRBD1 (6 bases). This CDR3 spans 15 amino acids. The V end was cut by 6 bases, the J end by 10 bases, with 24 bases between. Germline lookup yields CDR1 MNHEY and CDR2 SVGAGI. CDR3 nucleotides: TGTGCCAGCAGCCCAAATTCTGGACAGACCTCGGGAGCTTTCTTT. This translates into CASSPNSGQTSGAFF.

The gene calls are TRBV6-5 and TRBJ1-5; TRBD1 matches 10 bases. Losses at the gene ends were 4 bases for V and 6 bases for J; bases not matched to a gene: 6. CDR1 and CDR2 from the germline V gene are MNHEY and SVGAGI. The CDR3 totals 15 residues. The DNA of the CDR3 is TGTGCCAGCAGTTTGACAGGGGGCGCGGGTCAGCCCCAGCATTTT. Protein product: CASSLTGGAGQPQHF.

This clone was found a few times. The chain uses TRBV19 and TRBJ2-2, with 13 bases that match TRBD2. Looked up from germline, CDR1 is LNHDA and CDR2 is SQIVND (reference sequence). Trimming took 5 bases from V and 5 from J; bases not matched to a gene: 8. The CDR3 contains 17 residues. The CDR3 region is CASSPRLAGGDTGELFF. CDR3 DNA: TGTGCCAGTAGTCCCCGACTAGCGGGAGGTGATACCGGGGAGCTGTTTTTT. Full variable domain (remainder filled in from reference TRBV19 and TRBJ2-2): DGGITQSPKYLFRKEGQNVTLSCEQNLNHDAMYWYRQDPGQGLRLIYYSQIVNDFQKGDIAEGYSVSREKKESFPLTVTSAQKNPTAFYLCASSPRLAGGDTGELFFGEGSRLTVL.

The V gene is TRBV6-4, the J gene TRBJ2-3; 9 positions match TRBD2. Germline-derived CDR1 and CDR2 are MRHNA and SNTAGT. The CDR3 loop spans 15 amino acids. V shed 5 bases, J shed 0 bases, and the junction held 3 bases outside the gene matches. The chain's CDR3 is CASSITSGSTDTQYF. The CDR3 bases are TGTGCCAGCAGTATCACTAGCGGGAGCACAGATACGCAGTATTTT.

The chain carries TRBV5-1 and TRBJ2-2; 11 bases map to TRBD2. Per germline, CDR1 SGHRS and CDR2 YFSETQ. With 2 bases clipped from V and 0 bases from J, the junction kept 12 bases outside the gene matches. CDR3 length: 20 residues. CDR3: CASSFYSGRAESTNTGELFF. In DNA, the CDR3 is TGCGCCAGCAGCTTCTATAGCGGGAGGGCAGAATCGACGAACACCGGGGAGCTGTTTTTT.

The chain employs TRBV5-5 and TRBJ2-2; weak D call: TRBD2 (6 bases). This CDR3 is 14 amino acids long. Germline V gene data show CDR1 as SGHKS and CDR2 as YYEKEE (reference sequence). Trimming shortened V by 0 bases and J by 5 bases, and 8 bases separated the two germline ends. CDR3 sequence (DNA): TGTGCCAGCAGCTTGGGACTAGGTACCGGGGAGCTGTTTTTT. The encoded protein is CASSLGLGTGELFF.

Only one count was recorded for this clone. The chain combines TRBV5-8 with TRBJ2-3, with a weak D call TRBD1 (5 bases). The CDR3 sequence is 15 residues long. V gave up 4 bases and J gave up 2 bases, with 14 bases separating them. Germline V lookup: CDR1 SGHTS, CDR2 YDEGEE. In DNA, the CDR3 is TGTGCCAGCAGCCTACGACAGTGGCCCACAGATACGCAGTATTTT. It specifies CASSLRQWPTDTQYF.

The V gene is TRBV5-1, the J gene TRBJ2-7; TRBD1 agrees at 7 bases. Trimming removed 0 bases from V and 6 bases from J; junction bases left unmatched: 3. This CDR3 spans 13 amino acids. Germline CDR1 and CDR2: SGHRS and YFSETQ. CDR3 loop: CASSLAGTAEQYF. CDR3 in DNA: TGCGCCAGCAGCTTGGCCGGGACAGCCGAGCAGTACTTC.

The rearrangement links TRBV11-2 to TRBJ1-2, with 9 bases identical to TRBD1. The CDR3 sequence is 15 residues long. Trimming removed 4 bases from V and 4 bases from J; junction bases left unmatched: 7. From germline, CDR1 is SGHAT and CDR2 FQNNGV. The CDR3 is CASSYSGTGPYGYTF. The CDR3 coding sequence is TGTGCCAGCAGCTATAGCGGGACAGGGCCCTATGGCTACACCTTC.

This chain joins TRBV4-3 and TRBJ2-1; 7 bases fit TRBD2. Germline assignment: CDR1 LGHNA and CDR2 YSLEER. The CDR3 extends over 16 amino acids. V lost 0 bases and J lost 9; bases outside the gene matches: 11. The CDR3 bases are TGCGCCAGCAGCCAAGATTCGTCCTTGAGCGGGACTGAGCAGTTCTTC. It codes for CASSQDSSLSGTEQFF.